This TCR beta chain was found in a study of blood T cell repertoires in COVID-19. Background on the study: The study drew acute and convalescent COVID-19 samples from the United States, Italy and Spain. Sample material is recorded as cDNA or gDNA derived from T cells, B-cell-depleted T cells, or PBMCs.

The CDR3 runs to 14 residues. V lost 4 bases to trimming and J lost 5 bases, with 14 bases between them. Germline values: CDR1 MRHNA, CDR2 SNTAGT. In the authors' methods: From reference gene primer amplification, estimates of nucleated cell counts were derived. TCRdb's table, derived via immunoSEQ multiplex PCR, lists solely in-frame clones and lacks some. The D gene and trimming were derived from the DNA, and the V and J assignments and clone size from that table. This sample has some 260,000 clones; around four fifths occur once, and the top ten carry 4.1%. The sequenced material came from PBMCs or T cells enriched from blood (not recorded which). This receptor was taken from a man aged 30 to 45 with acute COVID-19. This sequence joins TRBV6-4 and TRBJ1-1; perhaps TRBD1 as D (6 bases). This CDR3 reads CASSATTGHTEAFF. Here the CDR3 DNA reads TGTGCCAGCAGTGCCACGACGGGACATACTGAAGCTTTCTTT.